The 14 T cell receptor beta chains below were found in one sample sequenced in a study of tumor and adjacent non-tumor tissue in lung cancer. TCRbeta libraries were built with three rounds of nested PCR, modified from ARM-PCR. MiXCR was run by TCRdb on the multiplex PCR reads, yielding one entry per CDR3 protein. The profile shows roughly 67,000 distinct CDR3 sequences, 76% of them singletons. The template was RNA from unsorted bulk tissue. More than 3 cm separated this lung sample from the edge of the tumor. The specimen sequenced was distant non-tumor lung tissue. Receptors were obtained from a man aged 55-75 years with non-small cell lung cancer.

The chain employs TRBV4-1 and TRBJ2-7; D is ambiguous. Trimming cost V 5 bases and J 3 bases, with 14 bases left between them. This CDR3 has 14 amino acids. CDR1 is MGHRA and CDR2 is YSYEKL in the germline V gene. CDR3 residues: CASSTVVGDYEQYF. Written as DNA, the CDR3 is TGCGCCAGCAGCACTGTGGTGGGTGACTACGAGCAGTACTTC.

Worth noting for this clonotype: The germline gene is not matched at one end of the junction; a read error may be the cause. This chain uses TRBV12-3 or TRBV12-4 with TRBJ1-5; TRBD1 might be the D (5 bases). The CDR3 runs 13 residues. The CDR3: CPSRRGGGQLQHF. The CDR3 bases are TGTCCCAGCAGACGGGGCGGGGGTCAGCTCCAGCATTTT.

Concerning this clonotype itself: The conserved phenylalanine or tryptophan is not found at the CDR3 terminus, so this likely reflects a read error. The DNA is omitted, as the CDR3 cannot be located on it reliably, and the CDR3 follows TCRdb's listing. This chain joins TRBV7-9 and TRBJ1-1. CDR1 and CDR2 (germline): SEHNR, FQNEAQ (reference sequence). The CDR3 is made up of 13 amino acids, end residues included. The CDR3 loop is CASSLDWNTEALS.

The V call is TRBV12-3 or TRBV12-4, the J call TRBJ1-4, with D unresolved. V lost 8 bases, J lost 8 bases, and 15 bases lay in between. This CDR3 is built from 13 residues. The CDR3 sequence is CASQGRSREKLFF. The CDR3 nucleotides are TGTGCCAGCCAAGGACGATCCCGCGAAAAACTGTTTTTT.

In regard to this clonotype: The junction and the germline gene differ at one end; a read error may be behind it. The chain uses TRBV6-6 and TRBJ2-7; a weak D match, TRBD2 (6 bases). Germline assignment: CDR1 MNHNY and CDR2 SVGAGI (reference sequence). This CDR3 is 15 amino acids long. DNA for the CDR3: TGTACCAGCAGTTCCGGGAGCTTCAAGCCCTACGAGCAGTACTTC. It translates to CTSSSGSFKPYEQYF.

The V call is TRBV28, the J call TRBJ2-7; no reliable D call. Looked up from germline, CDR1 is MDHEN and CDR2 is SYDVKM. Trimming stripped 6 bases from V and 2 bases from J, with 14 bases between. The CDR3 totals 14 residues. Here the CDR3 reads CASSLDMGAYEQYF. DNA of the CDR3: TGTGCCAGCAGCCTTGACATGGGCGCCTACGAGCAGTACTTC.

The rearrangement links TRBV11-1 to TRBJ2-5; no firm D call. CDR3 length equals 14 residues. V gave up 7 bases and J gave up 4 bases, with 16 bases separating them. Germline loops: CDR1 SGHAT, CDR2 FQDESV (reference sequence). CDR3: CASIKDAYLETQYF. The CDR3 nucleotides read TGTGCCAGCATCAAAGACGCGTACCTAGAGACCCAGTACTTC.

With respect to this clonotype: Relative to the germline gene, one junction end is altered; a read error may explain this. V is TRBV4-2 and J is TRBJ2-3; tentatively, D is TRBD1 or TRBD2 (5 bases each). The CDR3 contains 16 residues. Looked up from germline, CDR1 is LGHNA and CDR2 is YNFKEQ. The CDR3 sequence is CASIQDLGGEADTQYF. The CDR3 region has the DNA TGCGCCAGCATCCAAGATCTTGGGGGAGAGGCAGATACGCAGTATTTT.

On this clonotype itself: In this CDR3 the conserved last residue, phenylalanine or tryptophan, is missing, so a read error is likely. This chain joins TRBV10-2 and TRBJ1-6; D ambiguous. V shed 6 bases and J shed 7 bases, with 16 bases lying between them. The CDR3 loop spans 15 amino acids. The V gene's germline CDR1 is WSHSY and CDR2 SAAADI. Written as DNA, the CDR3 is TGCGCCAGCAGGGCCGACGGAGGGATGAATTCACCCCTCCACATT. Its translation is CASRADGGMNSPLHI.

Details on this clonotype: Since a much larger clone is just one base distant, this may be a read error. The chain carries TRBV20-1 and TRBJ1-3, with D unresolved. The germline gives CDR1 DFQATT, CDR2 SNEGSKA (reference sequence). The V and J ends lost 5 bases and 5 bases respectively, with 7 bases between them. The CDR3 extends over 11 amino acids. Here the CDR3 DNA reads TGCAGTGCTCGTAGAAGAAACACCATATATTTT. Its protein product is CSARRRNTIYF.

The genes are TRBV19 and TRBJ1-3, with D uncertain. V shed 7 bases and J shed 0 bases, with 13 bases lying between them. In germline, CDR1 is LNHDA, CDR2 SQIVND (reference sequence). The CDR3 loop spans 15 amino acids. The CDR3 coding sequence is TGTGCCAGTATTTCCTCGACCTTCTCTGGAAACACCATATATTTT. It yields the protein CASISSTFSGNTIYF.

This clonotype has just one count. The chain employs TRBV29-1 and TRBJ2-7, with D possibly being TRBD1 (5 bases). Germline loops: CDR1 SQVTM, CDR2 ANQGSEA. Trimming cost V 5 bases and J 4 bases, with 15 bases left between them. The length of the CDR3 is 13 residues. The CDR3 sequence: CSVTLGVKYEQYF. CDR3 in DNA: TGCAGCGTTACTCTAGGGGTAAAGTACGAGCAGTACTTC.

Here the CDR3 DNA reads TGCAATTCTAGGCAGGCCGGTTCATACACTGAAGCTTTCTTT. Translation: CNSRQAGSYTEAFF. The rearrangement uses TRBV20-1 and TRBJ1-1; no definite D call. CDR1 is DFQATT and CDR2 is SNEGSKA in the germline V gene (reference sequence). The CDR3 has 14 amino acids.

This sequence joins TRBV11-1 and TRBJ2-7; no clear D gene. The CDR3 runs 12 residues. Trimming cost V 1 base and J 6 bases, with 7 bases left between them. Germline CDR1 is SGHAT and CDR2 is FQDESV (reference sequence). The DNA of the CDR3 is TGTGCCAGCAGCTTAGGGGTTGGCGAGCAGTACTTC. Translating gives CASSLGVGEQYF.